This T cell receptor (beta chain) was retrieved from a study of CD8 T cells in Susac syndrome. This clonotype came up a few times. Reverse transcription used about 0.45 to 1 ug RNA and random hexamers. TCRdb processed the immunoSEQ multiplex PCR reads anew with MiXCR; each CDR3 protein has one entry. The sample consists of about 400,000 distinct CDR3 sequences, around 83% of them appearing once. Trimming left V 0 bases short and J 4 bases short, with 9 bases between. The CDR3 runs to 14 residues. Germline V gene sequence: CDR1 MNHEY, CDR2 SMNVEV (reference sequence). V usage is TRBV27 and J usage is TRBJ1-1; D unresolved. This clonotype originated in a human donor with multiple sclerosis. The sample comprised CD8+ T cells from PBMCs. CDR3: CASSLSRVGTEAFF. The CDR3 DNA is TGTGCCAGCAGTTTATCGCGGGTCGGCACTGAAGCTTTCTTT.